The T cell receptor (beta chain) described here comes from a study of blood T cell repertoires in COVID-19. Using immunoSEQ multiplex PCR, the repertoire was profiled, and TCRdb retains in-frame clones only, with some absent. Counted here are roughly 380,000 clones, 88% occurring once; the ten biggest clones make up just over 1%. The sequence derives from a woman in her twenties or thirties who had been exposed to COVID-19. Input material: PBMCs or T cells enriched from blood (not recorded which).

DNA for the CDR3: TGTGCCAGCAGCCTGCCTGGGGAGCGGGATCGGCACGAGCAGTACTTC. Encoded protein: CASSLPGERDRHEQYF. V is TRBV7-2 and J is TRBJ2-7, with 7 bases identical to TRBD2. With V trimmed by 5 bases and J by 5 bases, 15 bases remained unmatched. The CDR3 has 16 amino acids. CDR1 is SGHTA and CDR2 is FQGNSA in the germline V gene.